This T cell receptor (beta chain) emerged from a study of blood T cell repertoires in COVID-19. The CDR3 spans 19 residues. V dropped 4 bases and J dropped 2; count of bases not matched to a gene: 9. Germline V gene data show CDR1 as ENHRY and CDR2 as SYGVKD. Participants came from around 25 US areas, aged roughly 18 to 95 years. Under the authors' procedure: Scientists estimated how many nucleated cells there were by amplifying reference gene primers. The assay was immunoSEQ multiplex PCR, and TCRdb's table has in-frame clones only and misses some. V, J and clone size were drawn from that table, and D and trimming were deduced from the DNA. Of about 160,000 clones listed, around 85% are singletons.

The chain couples TRBV10-3 to TRBJ2-1, with 15 bases lining up with TRBD2. Source material: PBMCs or T cells enriched from blood (not recorded which). The clonotype originates from a woman aged 40 to 50 with acute COVID-19. The CDR3 DNA follows: TGTGCCATCAGTGCAGCCGGGACTAGCGGGAGGTCTGCCTACAATGAGCAGTTCTTC. The encoded protein is CAISAAGTSGRSAYNEQFF.